This TCR beta chain derives from a study of blood T cells in healthy people across ages. Study background: Capture via template switching afforded approximately one barcoded beta molecule per two T cells.

Primed by a sample-barcoded 5' primer and a J-beta primer mix, a second PCR proceeded for about 6 to 12 cycles. TCRdb processed the 5' RACE reads anew with MiXCR; each CDR3 protein has one entry. The table lists some 700,000 distinct CDR3 sequences, 20% to 25% of them singletons. This clonotype occurred a few times. Its antigen is as yet unknown. Study-level points and caveats: Researchers said unsorted PBMCs prevented a conclusive naive versus antigen-experienced comparison.

This CDR3 comprises 15 residues. Germline V lookup: CDR1 LGHDT, CDR2 YNNKEL (reference sequence). Trimming removed 1 base from V and 4 bases from J, with 13 bases in between. Donors each provided ten milliliters of peripheral blood. No fewer than 5.5 micrograms of total RNA were isolated from every sample. The chain recombines TRBV3-1 with TRBJ1-1; perhaps TRBD1 as D (5 bases). The specimen sequenced was blood. This TCR derives from a man between 70 and 80 years old in good health. The CDR3 bases are TGTGCCAGCAGCCAAGGAGGCTCAGGGAGCACTGAAGCTTTCTTT. This codes for CASSQGGSGSTEAFF.